The entry below describes one TCR beta chain. Antigen unknown. Rearranged V-D-J TRB sequences were amplified with a mixed TRB-A/B primer pool. Each CDR3 protein gets one entry after TCRdb re-called the multiplex PCR reads with MiXCR. The table lists about 13,000 distinct CDR3 sequences, roughly 28% of them singletons. This record belongs to a study of T cell repertoires in aging, cancer and after chemotherapy. Across the whole study: Donors were grouped into six age bands spanning 30 or younger through 70 or older. Over several months to years, re-sampled healthy donor repertoires clearly shared clones. Whole-study findings and limits: The repertoire data cannot show anything about immunological memory following chemotherapy. In cancer patients, declining TCR diversity with age involved lost richness and lost evenness.

Germline CDR1 reads MNHNY; CDR2 reads SVGAGI (reference sequence). Unmatched junction bases numbered 6, after V lost 7 bases and J lost 3 bases. The CDR3 length is 14 residues. Amplification of TCR beta used genomic DNA extracted from peripheral blood. This TCR was recovered from a human donor in good health. The chain is built from TRBV6-6 and TRBJ2-3; 8 bases are shared with TRBD2. The sequenced sample consisted of blood. The CDR3 nucleotides read TGTGCCAGCACGGGGACTAGAGGTACAGATACGCAGTATTTT. It yields the protein CASTGTRGTDTQYF.